This T cell receptor beta chain was documented in a study of shared clonotypes between healthy human individuals. Findings of the study overall: Clonotype sharing across donors was expected to vary with sequencing depth.

Genomic DNA from each subset was divided evenly over several immunoSEQ plates. On ten immunoSEQ deep assay plates, unsorted PBMC DNA was sequenced. This table comes from immunoSEQ multiplex PCR, and its TCRdb copy is limited to in-frame clones, with some not included. Seen here are about 490,000 clones, roughly 80% observed once, and the top ten hold 9.5% to 15%. Adults of Caucasian background living in Nashville, Tennessee made up all donors. The V segment lost 1 base and the J segment 7 bases; nucleotides outside the gene matches: 10. Germline CDR1 is LNHDA and CDR2 is SQIVND (reference sequence). The CDR3 extends over 16 amino acids. This clone was picked up one time. Its target is unknown.

The chain carries TRBV19 and TRBJ2-4; 7 bases line up with TRBD1. The receptor was isolated from a woman in her thirties or forties in good health. Some clones in this sample may be carry-over from other donors' samples. The sequenced sample consisted of PBMCs. The CDR3 loop reads CASSIATRGTVNIQYF. For the CDR3, the DNA is TGTGCCAGTAGTATAGCAACTCGTGGGACAGTGAACATTCAGTACTTC.